The clone carrying this T cell receptor (beta chain) was recorded many times. The antigen remains undetermined. The cDNA was generated by 5'RACE with 10-nucleotide random UMIs. MiXCR was run by TCRdb on the 5' RACE reads, yielding one entry per CDR3 protein. The sample has under 60,000 distinct CDR3 sequences; roughly 17% are singletons. These data are taken from a study of neurological immune-mediated disorders. Study observations and caveats: No CDR3 amino acid sequences were shared by expanded clones across subjects, suggesting private repertoires in all groups.

The V end was cut by 2 bases, the J end by 2 bases, with 11 bases between. The CDR3 length is 15 residues. Germline CDR1 and CDR2: MGHRA and YSYEKL. Healthy control samples came from blood bank volunteers in Maryland, USA. The unsorted libraries were produced from 2 million PBMCs held at -80 C. Material: PBMCs. The source is a man in his sixties in good health. This sequence joins TRBV4-1 and TRBJ2-3; no clear D gene. Written as DNA, the CDR3 is TGCGCCAGCAGCCAATTAGGGCTGAACACAGATACGCAGTATTTT. Encoded protein: CASSQLGLNTDTQYF.